These 29 T cell receptor beta chains share one sample of origin, sequenced in a study of T-cell reconstitution after alpha-beta-depleted transplantation in children. The TCRbeta library was prepared with unique molecular identifiers. One entry per CDR3 protein results from TCRdb running MiXCR on the PCR reads. This table has 65,000 to 90,000 distinct CDR3 sequences, approximately 10% appearing once. This specimen consisted of PBMCs, obtained before TCRalphabeta/CD19-depleted stem cell transplant. The receptors come from a boy younger than 18 with acute myeloid leukemia, due to receive a stem cell transplant.

The sample holds many counts of this clonotype. The J gene is TRBJ2-1, the V gene TRBV29-1; the D gene is possibly TRBD2 (5 bases). The CDR3 covers 14 residues. Trimming took 1 base from V and 3 from J, leaving 10 bases between them. Germline values: CDR1 SQVTM, CDR2 ANQGSEA. CDR3 coding DNA: TGCAGCGTTGAAGTGAGAGGGAGCTACAATGAGCAGTTCTTC. This encodes CSVEVRGSYNEQFF.

This clonotype has ten or more counts. The genes are TRBV4-2 and TRBJ2-2, with D perhaps matching TRBD2 (6 bases). CDR3 length: 17 residues. V was clipped by 0 bases and J by 0 bases, with 11 bases between them. Germline-derived CDR1 and CDR2 are LGHNA and YNFKEQ. In DNA, the CDR3 is TGTGCCAGCAGCCAAGATTTCGGCGGGACGAACACCGGGGAGCTGTTTTTT. As protein: CASSQDFGGTNTGELFF.

This clonotype has at least ten counts. The J gene is TRBJ2-2, the V gene TRBV7-2; 7 nucleotides align to TRBD1. V lost 6 bases, J lost 4 bases, and 11 bases stayed unmatched. Per germline, CDR1 SGHTA and CDR2 FQGNSA. This CDR3 has 16 residues. The CDR3 reads CASSLRTGFITGELFF. The CDR3 DNA reads TGTGCCAGCAGTTTGCGGACAGGATTTATCACCGGGGAGCTGTTTTTT.

This clonotype was seen at least ten times. The rearrangement links TRBV5-1 to TRBJ1-1; the D is unclear. The V end lost 1 base, the J end lost 0 bases, and 7 bases lay between the germline ends. CDR3 size: 14 residues. Germline V lookup: CDR1 SGHRS, CDR2 YFSETQ. The CDR3 here is CASSLSAVNTEAFF. CDR3 nucleotides: TGCGCCAGCAGCTTGTCCGCAGTGAACACTGAAGCTTTCTTT.

Turning to this clonotype: This may stem from a read error, because a much larger clone lies one nucleotide away. The V call is TRBV7-2, the J call TRBJ2-2; 8 nucleotides line up with TRBD2. Trimming cost V 5 bases and J 7 bases; bases outside gene matches: 6. The germline V gene has CDR1 SGHTA and CDR2 FQGNSA. The CDR3 runs 14 residues. CDR3 protein: CASSPGLAGGELFF. The CDR3 region has the DNA TGTGCCAGCAGCCCAGGACTAGCTGGCGGGGAGCTGTTTTTT.

This clonotype was observed at least ten times. The chain combines TRBV12-3 or TRBV12-4 with TRBJ1-2; D possibly corresponds to TRBD1 (5 bases). Trimming left V 3 bases short and J 8 bases short, with 13 bases between. The CDR3 is 13 amino acids. CDR3 in amino acids: CASSFSGVRGYTF. In DNA form, the CDR3 reads TGTGCCAGCAGTTTCTCGGGGGTCCGGGGCTACACCTTC.

The sample holds many counts of this clonotype. The V call is TRBV2, the J call TRBJ1-1; D not resolved. The V gene lost 7 bases and the J gene lost 5 bases, with 11 bases spanning the gap. The CDR3 is 12 amino acids. Germline-derived CDR1 and CDR2 are SNHLY and FYNNEI. CDR3 bases: TGTGCCAGCAAATTCCGGGTAACTGAAGCTTTCTTT. Its protein product is CASKFRVTEAFF.

V gene TRBV6-2 or TRBV6-3 combines with J gene TRBJ2-5; D unresolved. There are 10 residues in the CDR3. Trimming removed 8 bases at V and 13 bases at J, with 14 bases between. Germline values: CDR1 MNHEY, CDR2 SVGEGT. Here the CDR3 reads CASGSQVRYF. DNA for the CDR3: TGTGCCAGCGGAAGCCAGGTTAGGTACTTC.

This clonotype appeared many times. J is TRBJ1-1 and V is TRBV20-1, with D maybe TRBD1 (6 bases). V shed 5 bases and J shed 12 bases, with 22 bases lying between them. This CDR3 is built from 13 residues. Germline values: CDR1 DFQATT, CDR2 SNEGSKA (reference sequence). The CDR3 region is CSARSGAAREPFF. CDR3 nucleotide sequence: TGCAGTGCTCGCTCAGGGGCGGCCCGAGAACCTTTCTTT.

Ten or more counts support this clonotype. The chain couples TRBV24-1 to TRBJ2-1, with D tentatively TRBD1 (5 bases). This CDR3 contains 12 residues. V dropped 4 bases and J dropped 13 bases, with 13 bases sitting between them. The germline CDR1 and CDR2 sequences are KGHDR and SFDVKD. The CDR3 sequence: CATSEMGPKQFF. The CDR3 DNA reads TGTGCCACCAGTGAAATGGGGCCTAAACAGTTCTTC.

This clonotype was observed many times. V and J are TRBV5-4 and TRBJ2-2; 8 bases are shared with TRBD2. With V trimmed by 4 bases and J by 0 bases, 2 bases remained unmatched. The length of the CDR3 is 15 residues. Germline-derived CDR1 and CDR2 are SGHNT and YYREEE (reference sequence). DNA for the CDR3: TGTGCCAGCAGCGTGGGACTAGCGAACACCGGGGAGCTGTTTTTT. It is translated as CASSVGLANTGELFF.

This clonotype was seen at least ten times. The chain is built from TRBV4-1 and TRBJ1-2; weak D call: TRBD1 (5 bases). This CDR3 is 15 amino acids long. Germline V gene data show CDR1 as MGHRA and CDR2 as YSYEKL. Trimming took off 3 bases at V and 1 base at J, with 12 bases between the two ends. The CDR3 is CASSHPTGVNYGYTF. The DNA for the CDR3 is TGCGCCAGCAGCCACCCGACGGGGGTTAACTATGGCTACACCTTC.

This clonotype was observed at least ten times. The rearrangement uses TRBV20-1 and TRBJ2-7, with TRBD2 matching 7 bases. The CDR3 is 13 amino acids. Germline V gene lookup returns CDR1 DFQATT and CDR2 SNEGSKA (reference sequence). The junction had 7 bases not matched to a gene; V was cut back by 2 bases and J by 6 bases. The CDR3 sequence: CSARNGRLGEQYF. For the CDR3, the DNA is TGCAGTGCTAGAAACGGGAGGCTGGGCGAGCAGTACTTC.

This clonotype was counted ten times or more. The V and J genes are TRBV4-3 and TRBJ2-1; D may correspond to TRBD1 or TRBD2 (6 bases each). V was shortened by 0 bases and J by 5 bases, with 17 bases between the two germline ends. The V gene's germline CDR1 is LGHNA and CDR2 YSLEER. This CDR3 has 17 amino acids. The CDR3 DNA reads as TGCGCCAGCAGCCAAGATCGTGGGGGGCCGAGGGACAATGAGCAGTTCTTC. Translation gives CASSQDRGGPRDNEQFF.

This clonotype was recorded many times. This chain uses TRBV7-9 with TRBJ2-3, with TRBD1 matching 8 bases. CDR3 size: 17 residues. V gave up 2 bases and J gave up 0 bases; unmatched junction bases: 7. Germline V gene sequence: CDR1 SEHNR, CDR2 FQNEAQ (reference sequence). The CDR3 coding sequence is TGTGCCAGCAGCTTAAACGACAGGGGCCCTAGCACAGATACGCAGTATTTT. This codes for CASSLNDRGPSTDTQYF.

This clonotype showed up just a few times. The chain joins TRBV20-1 to TRBJ2-5, with 10 nucleotides matching TRBD1. The CDR3 is 15 amino acids. V was pared by 8 bases and J by 3 bases, with 12 bases of the junction left unmatched. CDR1 DFQATT and CDR2 SNEGSKA come from the germline V gene (reference sequence). This CDR3 reads CSSTMDRGYEETQYF. The DNA of the CDR3 is TGCAGTAGCACCATGGACAGGGGGTACGAAGAGACCCAGTACTTC.

The sample holds many counts of this clonotype. V usage is TRBV12-3 or TRBV12-4 and J usage is TRBJ1-5; 7 positions match TRBD1. The CDR3 length is 16 residues. V shed 3 bases and J 5 bases; nucleotides not matched to a gene: 10. The CDR3 is CASSFIRQGIYQPQHF. CDR3 DNA sequence: TGTGCCAGCAGTTTCATACGACAGGGCATATATCAGCCCCAGCATTTT.

This clonotype was found many times. V and J are TRBV12-3 or TRBV12-4 and TRBJ2-7; either TRBD1 or TRBD2 may supply D (5 bases each). This CDR3 has 16 amino acids. Trimming removed 6 bases at V and 2 bases at J, with 20 bases between. This CDR3 reads CASSRRDLAAPYEQYF. The CDR3 coding sequence is TGTGCCAGCAGCCGCCGGGACCTCGCGGCTCCCTACGAGCAGTACTTC.

This clonotype was seen at least ten times. CDR3 sequence reads: CASSLLGQGTDTQYF. CDR3 sequence (DNA): TGCGCCAGCAGCTTGTTGGGACAGGGGACAGATACGCAGTATTTT. This rearrangement joins TRBV5-1 to TRBJ2-3; TRBD1 matches 10 bases. Per germline, CDR1 SGHRS and CDR2 YFSETQ. CDR3 length equals 15 residues. The ends lost 1 base at V and 3 bases at J; junction bases unmatched: 2.

The sample holds many counts of this clonotype. The chain carries TRBV6-5 and TRBJ1-2; maybe TRBD1 (5 bases). Trimming removed 8 bases at V and 6 bases at J, with 16 bases between. The CDR3 length is 13 residues. Per germline, CDR1 MNHEY and CDR2 SVGAGI. In DNA, the CDR3 is TGTGCCAGCCGGCCTTGGCAGGGAAATGGCTACACCTTC. It translates to CASRPWQGNGYTF.

Many counts were recorded for this clonotype. CDR3 sequence: CATSDLEFGGAETQYF. The CDR3 coding sequence is TGTGCCACCAGTGATTTGGAGTTTGGGGGCGCGGAGACCCAGTACTTC. This sequence joins TRBV24-1 and TRBJ2-5, with D perhaps TRBD1 (6 bases). CDR1 and CDR2 from the germline V gene are KGHDR and SFDVKD. Deletions cut 0 bases from V and 5 bases from J, with 15 bases between. CDR3 length: 16 amino acids.

This clonotype has at least ten counts. This chain connects TRBV20-1 to TRBJ2-2, with 11 bases aligning to TRBD2. V lost 1 base and J lost 1; bases outside the gene matches: 14. The CDR3 length is 20 residues. Germline-derived CDR1 and CDR2 are DFQATT and SNEGSKA (reference sequence). This CDR3 is CSARGVVQGTSGKNTGELFF. CDR3 nucleotides: TGCAGTGCTAGAGGGGTTGTGCAAGGGACTAGCGGAAAGAACACCGGGGAGCTGTTTTTT.

This clonotype has a count of ten or more. This chain uses TRBV24-1 with TRBJ2-2, with TRBD1 matching 7 bases. The V gene end was trimmed by 0 bases and the J gene end by 1 base; junction bases not matched to a gene: 1. Germline CDR1 and CDR2: KGHDR and SFDVKD. CDR3 length equals 16 residues. CDR3 sequence reads: CATSDLGQVNTGELFF. For the CDR3, the DNA is TGTGCCACCAGTGATTTGGGACAGGTGAACACCGGGGAGCTGTTTTTT.

This clonotype came up a few times. This may arise from a read error, as a much more abundant clone is one base away. V gene TRBV13 combines with J gene TRBJ2-1; the match to TRBD2 covers 10 bases. Losses at the gene ends were 5 bases for V and 7 bases for J; bases not matched to a gene: 8. The CDR3 covers 15 residues. Per the germline V gene, CDR1 is PRHDT and CDR2 is FYEKMQ (reference sequence). This chain's CDR3 is CASSPSPSGGNEQFF. The DNA of the CDR3 is TGTGCCAGCAGCCCATCCCCTAGCGGGGGTAATGAGCAGTTCTTC.

This clonotype was detected many times. This chain links TRBV2 with TRBJ2-2; perhaps TRBD2 as D (5 bases). CDR3 length equals 15 residues. The V end was cut by 4 bases, the J end by 6 bases, with 15 bases between. The germline V gene has CDR1 SNHLY and CDR2 FYNNEI. Here the CDR3 DNA reads TGTGCCAGCAGTGTAGGGAGAGCCACCGCCGGGGAGCTGTTTTTT. This codes for CASSVGRATAGELFF. Full variable domain (missing parts from reference TRBV2 and TRBJ2-2): EPEVTQTPSHQVTQMGQEVILRCVPISNHLYFYWYRQILGQKVEFLVSFYNNEISEKSEIFDDQFSVERPDGSNFTLKIRSTKLEDSAMYFCASSVGRATAGELFFGEGSRLTVL.

This clonotype was detected ten times or more. The CDR3 spells CSARIGSSYEQYV. The CDR3 DNA is TGCAGTGCTAGGATCGGCTCTTCCTACGAGCAGTACGTC. The chain recombines TRBV20-1 with TRBJ2-7; D remains ambiguous. Germline CDR1 reads DFQATT; CDR2 reads SNEGSKA (reference sequence). The CDR3 covers 13 residues. V was shortened by 3 bases and J by 1 base, with 10 bases between the two germline ends.

This clonotype has ten or more counts. As DNA, the CDR3 is TGTGCCACCGACAGAAGTAGTGGCCGCAACACCGGGGAGCTGTTTTTT. It translates to CATDRSSGRNTGELFF. The rearrangement joins TRBV12-3 or TRBV12-4 to TRBJ2-2; maybe TRBD1 (5 bases). The CDR3 covers 16 residues. Trimming took 10 bases from V and 2 from J, leaving 20 bases between them.

This clonotype was detected many times. V and J are TRBV7-2 and TRBJ2-2, with D perhaps TRBD1 (5 bases). The CDR3 length is 16 residues. V gave up 5 bases and J gave up 0 bases, with 13 bases separating them. CDR1 is SGHTA, CDR2 FQGNSA, per germline. CDR3 nucleotides: TGTGCCAGCAGCCGGCTGGGCAGGGCGAACACCGGGGAGCTGTTTTTT. It is translated as CASSRLGRANTGELFF.

This clonotype appeared many times. V and J are TRBV5-5 and TRBJ1-5, with TRBD1 identical over 7 bases. Trimming cost V 4 bases and J 0 bases; bases outside gene matches: 4. CDR1 and CDR2 from the germline V gene are SGHKS and YYEKEE (reference sequence). There are 15 residues in the CDR3. The CDR3 DNA is TGTGCCAGCAGCACGACAGGGAATAGCAATCAGCCCCAGCATTTT. It yields the protein CASSTTGNSNQPQHF.